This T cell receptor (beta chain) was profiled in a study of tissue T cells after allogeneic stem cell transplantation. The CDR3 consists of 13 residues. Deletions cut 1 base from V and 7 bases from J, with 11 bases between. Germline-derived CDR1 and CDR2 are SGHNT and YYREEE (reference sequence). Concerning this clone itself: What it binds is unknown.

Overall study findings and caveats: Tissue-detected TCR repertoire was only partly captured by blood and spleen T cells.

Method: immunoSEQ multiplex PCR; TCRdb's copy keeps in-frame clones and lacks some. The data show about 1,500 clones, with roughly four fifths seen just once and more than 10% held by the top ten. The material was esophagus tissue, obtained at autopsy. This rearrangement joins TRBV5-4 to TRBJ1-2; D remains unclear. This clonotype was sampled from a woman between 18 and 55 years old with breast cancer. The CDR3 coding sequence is TGTGCCAGCAGCTTGTGGGAGGGTCTTGGCTACACCTTC. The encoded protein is CASSLWEGLGYTF.